These T cell receptor beta chains were read from a single sample in a study of graft-versus-host responses after intestinal transplantation. TCRdb's table, derived via immunoSEQ multiplex PCR, lists solely in-frame clones and lacks some. Among around 9,900 clones listed, over 90% were seen once. This specimen consisted of bone marrow, obtained around 520 days after intestinal transplantation. These receptors came from a human patient who received an intestinal transplant, so some T cells may come from the graft donor. Both conserved end residues are part of each CDR3. The D gene is left open where the match is weak. Expanded clones are given a class, and other clones once, few, many or no size at all.

v_gene,d_gene,j_gene,abundance,CDR3nt,CDR3aa
TRBV13,TRBD1,TRBJ2-7,NA,TGTGCCAGCAGCTTAGAGGGGGCCCGGTCGTTTTACGAGCAGTACTTC,CASSLEGARSFYEQYF
TRBV7-3,TRBD2,TRBJ2-5,NA,TGTGCCAGCAGCCCCGGCGGGGTGCTAGCGGAAGAGACCCAGTACTTC,CASSPGGVLAEETQYF
TRBV7-9,NA,TRBJ1-4,NA,TGTGCCAGCAGCTTAGAGACAGAGCATGAAAAACTGTTTTTT,CASSLETEHEKLFF
TRBV7-8,NA,TRBJ1-2,NA,TGTGCCAGCAAAGGGTCTTTCTATGGCTACACCTTC,CASKGSFYGYTF
TRBV19,TRBD1,TRBJ2-7,NA,TGTGCCAGTAGTATCAGTCGGGACAGCCATTTCTCCTACGAGCAGTACTTC,CASSISRDSHFSYEQYF
TRBV28,NA,TRBJ2-1,once,TGTGCCAGCAGAAATACCCCTAGCGAGCAGTTCTTC,CASRNTPSEQFF
TRBV19,NA,TRBJ2-1,NA,TGTGCCAGCTCCTCTCCCTCGGACTTTAGCTCCTACAATGAGCAGTTCTTC,CASSSPSDFSSYNEQFF
TRBV4-2,NA,TRBJ2-5,NA,TGTGCCAGCAGCCAAGAATCTTCGGACAGCCAAGAGACCCAGTACTTC,CASSQESSDSQETQYF
TRBV10-3,NA,TRBJ2-7,NA,TGTGCCATCAGTGAGTCTAAGCCTGAGGTACACAGCCTGTACTTC,CAISESKPEVHSLYF
TRBV9,NA,TRBJ2-3,NA,TGTGCCAGCAGCGTAGGGATAGCGTTTAGCACAGATACGCAGTATTTT,CASSVGIAFSTDTQYF
TRBV27,TRBD2,TRBJ2-7,NA,TGTGCCAGCAGCGTATCTAGCGGGGTCACCTCCTACGAGCAGTACTTC,CASSVSSGVTSYEQYF
TRBV7-7,NA,TRBJ2-5,NA,TGTGCTAGCAGCTTAGGCCAGCAAGAGACCCAGTACTTC,CASSLGQQETQYF
TRBV9,NA,TRBJ2-2,NA,TGTGCCAGCAGCGTAGTCCCTAGTCGCGGCGGGGAGCTGTTTTTT,CASSVVPSRGGELFF
TRBV6-1,TRBD2,TRBJ2-7,NA,TGTGCCAGCACCCCCGGACTAGCGGCCTCCTACGAGCAGTACTTC,CASTPGLAASYEQYF
TRBV4-1,TRBD1,TRBJ1-1,NA,TGCGCCAGCTCTCCCGGGACAGGGGGGATGAACACTGAAGCTTTCTTT,CASSPGTGGMNTEAFF
TRBV11-1,TRBD2,TRBJ2-1,NA,TGTGCCAGCAGCGGGACTAGCTGGAACTACAATGAGCAGTTCTTC,CASSGTSWNYNEQFF
TRBV5-6,NA,TRBJ1-5,NA,TGTGCCAGCAGCTTGGAGAGAAATCAGCCCCAGCATTTT,CASSLERNQPQHF
TRBV6-5,NA,TRBJ2-3,NA,TGTGCCAGCAGTTACTTAGTCGGAGATACGCAGTATTTT,CASSYLVGDTQYF
TRBV6-6,NA,TRBJ1-2,NA,TGTGCCAGCAGCTCGACAACGAACTATGGCTACACCTTC,CASSSTTNYGYTF
TRBV10-2,NA,TRBJ2-5,NA,TGCGCCAGCGGCGCGGGGGCCCGGAGGGAGACCCAGTACTTC,CASGAGARRETQYF
TRBV9,NA,TRBJ1-2,NA,TGTGCCAGCAGCGTAGGGGGGACACCCGCTAACTATGGCTACACCTTC,CASSVGGTPANYGYTF
TRBV18,TRBD1,TRBJ2-7,NA,TGTGCCAGCTCACCATTAGGACAGGGCTACGAGCAGTACTTC,CASSPLGQGYEQYF
TRBV28,NA,TRBJ1-1,few,TGTGCCAGCAGTTTTCAGGCGACACTGAACACTGAAGCTTTCTTT,CASSFQATLNTEAFF
TRBV15,TRBD2,TRBJ2-4,NA,TGTGCCACCAGCAGAGGTCCTGGAGCGGGAGGGCCGTACATTCAGTACTTC,CATSRGPGAGGPYIQYF
TRBV10-3,NA,TRBJ1-1,NA,TGTGCCATCAGTGGCGTCGGGGGGCTCGCCACTGAAGCTTTCTTT,CAISGVGGLATEAFF
TRBV2,NA,TRBJ1-5,NA,TGTGCCAGCAGTGAAAGGGCAGGCCCCAATCAGCCCCAGCATTTT,CASSERAGPNQPQHF
TRBV4-3,NA,TRBJ2-3,NA,TGCGCCAGCAGCCAAGGGGCCTGGGGCACAGATACGCAGTATTTT,CASSQGAWGTDTQYF
TRBV6-5,NA,TRBJ2-7,NA,TGTGCCAGCAGTTACTCTCGGCAGCCGCCCTCCTACGAGCAGTACTTC,CASSYSRQPPSYEQYF
TRBV21-1,NA,TRBJ1-4,NA,TGTGCCAGCAGTCAGGGGCTGGACAGGGGGCCCCCAACTAATGAAAAACTGTTTTTT,CASSQGLDRGPPTNEKLFF
TRBV9,TRBD1,TRBJ1-2,once,TGTGCCAGCAGCCTTCCCCGACAGGGAGTTAACTATGGCTACACCTTC,CASSLPRQGVNYGYTF
TRBV19,NA,TRBJ2-1,once,TGTGCCAGTAGCGTCTACAATGAGCAGTTCTTC,CASSVYNEQFF
TRBV19,NA,TRBJ1-2,NA,TGTGCCAGTACCACCCTGTCGGGGGCTCGGGGCTACACCTTC,CASTTLSGARGYTF
TRBV2,NA,TRBJ2-7,NA,TGTGCCAGCAGTATCGGACGGTCCTACGAGCAGTACTTC,CASSIGRSYEQYF
TRBV5-8,NA,TRBJ1-2,NA,TGTGCCAGCAGCTTAGGGTTAGACTTGGGAGGCTACACCTTC,CASSLGLDLGGYTF
TRBV10-1,NA,TRBJ1-1,NA,TGCGCCAGCAGTGATTCAAGGGCCCTTAACGCTGAAGCTTTCTTT,CASSDSRALNAEAFF
TRBV30,NA,TRBJ1-5,NA,TGTGCCTGGAGTGAGTCCGGATCCTATTTCAATCAGCCCCAGCATTTT,CAWSESGSYFNQPQHF
TRBV4-1,TRBD1,TRBJ1-2,few,TGCGCCAGCAGCCAAGGGGCAGGGGGCTGGAATCCCTATGGCTACACCTTC,CASSQGAGGWNPYGYTF
TRBV10-1,NA,TRBJ2-5,NA,TGCGCCAGCAGTGAGACGGGATCGGAGACCCAGTACTTC,CASSETGSETQYF
TRBV6-5,NA,TRBJ2-7,NA,TGTGCCAGCATGGCGGGGATTCGATCCTACGAGCAGTACTTC,CASMAGIRSYEQYF
TRBV2,TRBD1,TRBJ1-5,once,TGTGCCAGCAGCAAAAACAGGGGACAACAGCCCCAGCATTTT,CASSKNRGQQPQHF
TRBV7-8,NA,TRBJ2-7,NA,TGTGCCAGCAGCTCAGGGACCCACCCGAGATACGAGCAGTACTTC,CASSSGTHPRYEQYF
TRBV6-5,NA,TRBJ2-7,NA,TGTGCCAGCAGACTAGCCCCTACCTACGAGCAGTACTTC,CASRLAPTYEQYF
TRBV18,NA,TRBJ1-5,NA,TGTGCCAGCTCACCCCAAGAGGTGAAAAGCAATCAGCCCCAGCATTTT,CASSPQEVKSNQPQHF
TRBV4-3,TRBD2,TRBJ2-1,NA,TGCGCCAGCAGCCAATACCTCGGGACTAGGTATGAGCAGTTCTTC,CASSQYLGTRYEQFF
TRBV5-6,NA,TRBJ1-2,NA,TGTGCCAGCAGCCCAGACAGTGACCCCGATCCATACTATGGCTACACCTTC,CASSPDSDPDPYYGYTF
TRBV18,NA,TRBJ1-1,NA,TGTGCCAGCTCTTTGCTGACAGCCATGAACACTGAAGCTTTCTTT,CASSLLTAMNTEAFF
TRBV4-3,NA,TRBJ2-7,NA,TGCGCCAGCAGCCAAGATCACCTTAAGGGGGGCCTCTCCTACGAGCAGTACTTC,CASSQDHLKGGLSYEQYF
TRBV27,TRBD1,TRBJ1-1,NA,TGTGCCAGCAGCATAAATCAGGGGGCGAGCACTGAAGCTTTCTTT,CASSINQGASTEAFF
TRBV9,NA,TRBJ1-2,NA,TGTGCCAGCAGCGTAGCGGGGAGTGGCTACACCTTC,CASSVAGSGYTF
TRBV6-1,TRBD2,TRBJ2-1,NA,TGTGCCAGCAGGATACTAGCGGGGCTCGTCAATGAGCAGTTCTTC,CASRILAGLVNEQFF
TRBV5-4,TRBD1,TRBJ1-1,NA,TGTGCCAGTAGTAGGACAGGGGCGATTATGAACACTGAAGCTTTCTTT,CASSRTGAIMNTEAFF
TRBV28,NA,TRBJ2-5,NA,TGTGCCAGCAGTTCGGTCTTTCTAGTGGGAGATGGAGGGGAGACCCAGTACTTC,CASSSVFLVGDGGETQYF
TRBV27,NA,TRBJ2-3,NA,TGTGCCAGCAGTACGCAGCAGGCTACGCAGTATTTT,CASSTQQATQYF